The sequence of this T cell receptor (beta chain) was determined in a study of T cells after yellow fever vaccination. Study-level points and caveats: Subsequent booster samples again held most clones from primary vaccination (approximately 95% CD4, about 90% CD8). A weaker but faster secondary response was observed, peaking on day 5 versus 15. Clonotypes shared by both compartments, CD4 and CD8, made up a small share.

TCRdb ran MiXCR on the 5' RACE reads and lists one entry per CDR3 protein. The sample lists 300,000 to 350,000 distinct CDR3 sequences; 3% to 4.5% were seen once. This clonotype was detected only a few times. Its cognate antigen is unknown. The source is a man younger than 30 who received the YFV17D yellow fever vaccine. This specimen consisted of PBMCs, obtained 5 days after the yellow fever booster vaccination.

The CDR3 here is CASSQGHTGGYEQYV. The CDR3 DNA sequence: TGCGCCAGCAGCCAAGGGCATACAGGGGGTTACGAGCAGTACGTC. V and J are TRBV4-1 and TRBJ2-7; TRBD1 matches at 8 bases. V gave up 1 base and J gave up 4 bases; unmatched junction bases: 6. Germline V gives CDR1 MGHRA, CDR2 YSYEKL. The CDR3 sequence is 15 residues long.